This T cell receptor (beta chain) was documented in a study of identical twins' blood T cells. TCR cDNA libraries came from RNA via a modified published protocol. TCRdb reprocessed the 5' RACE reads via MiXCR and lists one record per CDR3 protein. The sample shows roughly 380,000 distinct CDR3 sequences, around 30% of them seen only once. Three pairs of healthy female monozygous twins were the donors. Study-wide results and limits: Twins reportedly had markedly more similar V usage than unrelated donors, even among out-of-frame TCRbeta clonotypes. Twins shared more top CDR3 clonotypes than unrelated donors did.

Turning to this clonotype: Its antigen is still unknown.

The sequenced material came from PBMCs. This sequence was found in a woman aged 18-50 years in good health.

The CDR3 DNA follows: TGTGCCAGCAGCTTAAGACGGCGGGATAATTCACCCCTCCACTTT. Translated, it gives CASSLRRRDNSPLHF. This chain links TRBV7-9 with TRBJ1-6; D not certain. Germline V CDR1 and CDR2: SEHNR, FQNEAQ (reference sequence). This CDR3 has 15 residues. With 2 bases removed from V and 5 bases from J, the gap between germline ends came to 10 bases.